This T cell receptor beta chain was captured in a study of shared clonotypes between healthy human individuals. Study details: Researchers drew samples from two women and a few men aged 18 to 49. There were three CD4 naive, three CD4 memory, two CD8 naive and one CD8 memory plates per donor.

From CD4+ cells came CD45RA+ naive and CD45RA-negative memory subsets. The assay was run at deep level. Assay used: immunoSEQ multiplex PCR; TCRdb lists only in-frame clones, some missing. This sample has over 850,000 clones, with approximately 78% found just once. This clone came up once. The CDR3 loop spans 13 amino acids. Germline V gene sequence: CDR1 MDHEN, CDR2 SYDVKM. V lost 1 base and J lost 9, with 12 bases in between. The sample taken for sequencing was memory CD4+ T cells from PBMCs. Subset of the sample: CD45RA-negative fraction. The chain has TRBV28 and TRBJ2-5, with D unresolved. The TCR originated in a man aged 18 to 35 in good health. Some clones in this sample may be carry-over from other donors' samples. The CDR3 sequence is CASSLSGQGSQYF. The CDR3 DNA sequence: TGTGCCAGCAGTTTATCTGGTCAAGGCTCCCAGTACTTC.